The clone carrying this T cell receptor beta chain was detected only once. Its antigen is as yet unknown. Amplification of TCR alpha and beta CDR3 regions from RNA used iRepertoire nested multiplex PCR. For one-step reverse transcription and amplification, about 90-400 ng of tissue mRNA or PBMC total RNA was used. From the multiplex PCR reads, TCRdb called clonotypes with MiXCR, one entry per CDR3 protein. The sample carries roughly 350,000 distinct CDR3 sequences, around 38% recorded once. The data derive from a study of glioma-infiltrating T cells. About the research overall: Low-grade gliomas were grade II; glioblastomas were grade IV at initial diagnosis. The study, taken as a whole, reports: A blood CDR3 motif signature was depleted in highly divergent patients.

The CDR3 spans 13 residues. Trimming shortened V by 7 bases and J by 2 bases, and 13 bases separated the two germline ends. Germline V CDR1 and CDR2: SQVTM, ANQGSEA. The gene calls are TRBV29-1 and TRBJ2-3, with no clear D. This TCR came from a human donor with low-grade glioma or glioblastoma, undergoing nonglioma brain surgery, or in good health (not recorded which). The sequenced sample was glioma tissue, nonneoplastic brain tissue, or PBMCs (not recorded which). CDR3 sequence: CSARGLATDTQYF. DNA of the CDR3: TGCAGCGCTAGAGGTCTGGCCACAGATACGCAGTATTTT.